The 18 T cell receptor beta chains reported below all come from one sample, sequenced in a study of T cells after yellow fever vaccination. TCRdb called the 5' RACE reads again in MiXCR, with one record for every CDR3 protein. The data show roughly 310,000 distinct CDR3 sequences, roughly 8.7% seen once. This material consisted of PBMCs, taken on the day of the first yellow fever vaccination. Every receptor here comes from a man younger than 35 who received the YFV17D yellow fever vaccine.

This clonotype has at least ten counts. The V and J genes are TRBV27 and TRBJ2-2, with D hard to call. Between the trimmed V and J ends, which lost 3 bases and 2 bases, there was a span of 13 bases. Germline assignment: CDR1 MNHEY and CDR2 SMNVEV (reference sequence). This CDR3 has 16 residues. CDR3 coding DNA: TGTGCCAGCAGTTTGGGGAATACAGTAAACACCGGGGAGCTGTTTTTT. Residues: CASSLGNTVNTGELFF.

This clonotype was found a few times. This rearrangement joins TRBV5-1 to TRBJ2-7, with TRBD1 as a possible D gene (5 bases). CDR1 SGHRS and CDR2 YFSETQ come from the germline V gene. The germline V and J ends were trimmed by 0 bases and 5 bases, with 12 bases remaining between them. CDR3 size: 14 residues. CDR3 residues: CASSLVGQGNEQYV. Written as DNA, the CDR3 is TGCGCCAGCAGCTTGGTAGGGCAGGGAAACGAGCAGTACGTC.

This clonotype was seen repeatedly, ten times or more. The V and J genes are TRBV4-3 and TRBJ2-3; tentatively, D is TRBD1 or TRBD2 (5 bases each). Germline CDR1 LGHNA, CDR2 YSLEER. The CDR3 is made up of 16 amino acids. V lost 0 bases to trimming and J lost 4 bases, with 14 bases between them. CDR3 coding DNA: TGCGCCAGCAGCCAAGATATGGGTCGGGGCCCAGATACGCAGTATTTT. This encodes CASSQDMGRGPDTQYF.

This clonotype was found a few times. This rearrangement joins TRBV11-3 to TRBJ2-3; 7 bases align to TRBD2. V dropped 1 base and J dropped 4; count of bases not matched to a gene: 2. CDR1 and CDR2 (germline): SGHNT, YENEEA. The CDR3 runs 14 residues. The CDR3, as DNA: TGTGCCAGCAGCTTAGTGGGGGGGGCAGATACGCAGTATTTT. Amino acids: CASSLVGGADTQYF.

Only a few counts were recorded for this clonotype. The chain couples TRBV12-3 or TRBV12-4 to TRBJ2-5; D is perhaps TRBD1 or TRBD2 (6 bases each). The V end lost 6 bases, the J end lost 3 bases, and 20 bases lay between the germline ends. CDR3 length: 16 residues. DNA for the CDR3: TGTGCCAGCAGCCAAGGGTGGGGGGCGCTGGAAGAGACCCAGTACTTC. Amino acid sequence: CASSQGWGALEETQYF.

The gene calls are TRBV5-1 and TRBJ2-1; D call uncertain. Trimming left V 0 bases short and J 7 bases short, with 17 bases between. The CDR3 has 16 residues. Germline assignment: CDR1 SGHRS and CDR2 YFSETQ. The CDR3 DNA reads TGCGCCAGCAGCTTGGGCTACAGCCAAGCCCGGAATGAGCAGTTCTTC. As protein: CASSLGYSQARNEQFF.

This clonotype turned up a few times. This chain links TRBV12-3 or TRBV12-4 with TRBJ2-7; the D gene is possibly TRBD1 (7 bases). The CDR3 has 13 amino acids. Trimming took off 6 bases at V and 5 bases at J, with 14 bases between the two ends. CDR3 sequence: CASRLTGTDEQYF. The CDR3 DNA sequence: TGTGCCAGCAGGCTGACAGGGACTGACGAGCAGTACTTC.

CDR3 sequence reads: CASSFRLADTQYF. In nucleotides, the CDR3 is TGCGCCAGCAGCTTCCGACTAGCAGATACGCAGTATTTT. The rearrangement uses TRBV4-3 and TRBJ2-3; maybe TRBD2 (6 bases). The V gene's germline CDR1 is LGHNA and CDR2 YSLEER. V was clipped by 5 bases and J by 4 bases, with 10 bases between them. CDR3 size: 13 residues.

This clonotype showed up just a few times. This chain joins TRBV6-1 and TRBJ2-3; D unclear. Germline V lookup: CDR1 MNHNS, CDR2 SASEGT. Trimming left V 8 bases short and J 0 bases short, with 12 bases between. The CDR3 sequence is 14 residues long. CDR3 sequence (DNA): TGTGCCAGCCGCTCCCCAGGAAGCACAGATACGCAGTATTTT. Translation: CASRSPGSTDTQYF.

This clonotype was found a few times. This chain joins TRBV12-3 or TRBV12-4 and TRBJ1-5; D remains ambiguous. The CDR3 consists of 14 residues. V lost 0 bases, J lost 11 bases, and 14 bases lay in between. In DNA, the CDR3 is TGTGCCAGCAGTTTAGCGCTTGCAAGGGAGACCCAGCATTTT. Translating gives CASSLALARETQHF.

The sample holds a few counts of this clonotype. The genes are TRBV4-1 and TRBJ2-1, with 9 nucleotides matching TRBD1. Germline CDR1 MGHRA, CDR2 YSYEKL. This CDR3 has 15 amino acids. V was pared by 2 bases and J by 4 bases, with 3 bases of the junction left unmatched. In DNA form, the CDR3 reads TGCGCCAGCAGCCAAAGACAGGGGGTATACAATGAGCAGTTCTTC. Translating it yields CASSQRQGVYNEQFF.

This clonotype was seen a handful of times. V usage is TRBV18 and J usage is TRBJ2-6; D is unresolved. The CDR3 contains 15 residues. CDR1 KGHSH and CDR2 LQKENI come from the germline V gene. Trimming removed 6 bases at V and 3 bases at J, with 12 bases between. The CDR3 DNA sequence: TGTGCCAGCTCGCCCTACGAGGATGGGGCCAACGTCCTGACTTTC. It yields the protein CASSPYEDGANVLTF.

The chain uses TRBV20-1 and TRBJ2-3, with TRBD1 matching over 7 bases. The germline CDR1 and CDR2 sequences are DFQATT and SNEGSKA (reference sequence). V shed 4 bases, J shed 4 bases, and the junction held 5 bases outside the gene matches. The CDR3 sequence is 13 residues long. This chain's CDR3 is CSANRGVPDTQYF. CDR3 DNA: TGCAGTGCTAACAGGGGAGTCCCAGATACGCAGTATTTT.

This clonotype was observed a handful of times. The chain couples TRBV2 to TRBJ2-7, with 7 bases aligning to TRBD2. The CDR3 loop spans 15 amino acids. Trimming cost V 7 bases and J 1 base; bases outside gene matches: 10. The V gene's germline CDR1 is SNHLY and CDR2 FYNNEI. The CDR3 DNA follows: TGTGCCAGCAACCGGGAGGTAGCGGCTTCCTACGAGCAGTACTTC. Translation gives CASNREVAASYEQYF.

This clonotype was seen at least ten times. This chain uses TRBV27 with TRBJ2-4; D remains unclear. Trimming cost V 5 bases and J 7 bases, with 12 bases left between them. In germline, CDR1 is MNHEY, CDR2 SMNVEV (reference sequence). The CDR3 sequence is 13 residues long. CDR3 in amino acids: CASSPSLRNIQYF. CDR3 nucleotides: TGTGCCAGCAGTCCCAGTCTACGGAACATTCAGTACTTC.

This clonotype was counted only a few times. This chain joins TRBV12-3 or TRBV12-4 and TRBJ2-7, with a weak D call TRBD1 (6 bases). The CDR3 runs 14 residues. Trimming took 2 bases from V and 3 from J, leaving 11 bases between them. The CDR3 nucleotides are TGTGCCAGCAGTTTATCTTCCAGGGGCTACGAGCAGTACTTC. Translating it yields CASSLSSRGYEQYF.

The gene calls are TRBV12-3 or TRBV12-4 and TRBJ1-1; no clear D. Between the trimmed V and J ends, which lost 3 bases and 2 bases, there was a span of 13 bases. There are 15 residues in the CDR3. CDR3 sequence: CASSFYPRGNTEAFF. In nucleotides, the CDR3 is TGTGCCAGCAGTTTTTACCCCCGGGGAAACACTGAAGCTTTCTTT.

This clonotype has a count of ten or more. The chain joins TRBV10-3 to TRBJ2-7, with TRBD2 as a possible D gene (6 bases). The CDR3 runs to 15 residues. In germline, CDR1 is ENHRY, CDR2 SYGVKD. Between the trimmed V and J ends, which lost 4 bases and 2 bases, there was a span of 15 bases. CDR3 bases: TGTGCCATCAGTGGGGGAGGCGGGTTAACCTACGAGCAGTACTTC. Residues: CAISGGGGLTYEQYF.